Listed below are T cell receptor beta chains from one sample, sequenced in a study of cytomegalovirus exposure and HLA in healthy donors. Assay used: immunoSEQ multiplex PCR; TCRdb lists only in-frame clones, some missing. The table includes 200,000 or so clones, just over 85% detected once. The material sequenced was PBMCs. These receptors were taken from a woman aged 18-29 years in good health and CMV-seronegative. Each CDR3 is given with its conserved first and last residue. The D gene is left open where the match is weak. Clone sizes are given selectively: once, few, many, or a class where the clone is expanded.

clone size: .; V gene: TRBV9; D gene: TRBD2; J gene: TRBJ2-3; CDR3 DNA: TGTGCCAGCAGCTTCCTAGCGGGAGGGCCCACAGATACGCAGTATTTT; CDR3 protein: CASSFLAGGPTDTQYF
clone size: .; V gene: TRBV14; D gene: .; J gene: TRBJ2-1; CDR3 DNA: TGTGCCAGCAGCCAAGGTATTAGGAGGAGCTCCTACAATGAGCAGTTCTTC; CDR3 protein: CASSQGIRRSSYNEQFF
clone size: .; V gene: TRBV28; D gene: TRBD1; J gene: TRBJ1-3; CDR3 DNA: TGTGCCAGCAGATATAAGGCAGGGGGCGCGTACACCATATATTTT; CDR3 protein: CASRYKAGGAYTIYF
clone size: .; V gene: TRBV27; D gene: TRBD2; J gene: TRBJ2-7; CDR3 DNA: TGTGCCAGCAGTTTGGGAGCGGGGGTCTACGAGCAGTACTTC; CDR3 protein: CASSLGAGVYEQYF
clone size: .; V gene: TRBV15; D gene: .; J gene: TRBJ1-1; CDR3 DNA: TGTGCCACCAGCAGAGATCAAGGGCTAACTAGGGCTTTCTTT; CDR3 protein: CATSRDQGLTRAFF
clone size: .; V gene: TRBV28; D gene: .; J gene: TRBJ2-3; CDR3 DNA: TGTGCCAGCAGTTTATTAGCGAGGGCAGATACGCAGTATTTT; CDR3 protein: CASSLLARADTQYF
clone size: .; V gene: TRBV28; D gene: TRBD1; J gene: TRBJ2-7; CDR3 DNA: TGTGCCAGCGGAGACAGGGGGCTAGGCTACGAGCAGTACTTC; CDR3 protein: CASGDRGLGYEQYF
clone size: .; V gene: TRBV11-2; D gene: .; J gene: TRBJ2-2; CDR3 DNA: TGTGCCAGCAGCCAGCAGGCGAACACCGGGGAGCTGTTTTTT; CDR3 protein: CASSQQANTGELFF
clone size: .; V gene: TRBV5-8; D gene: TRBD1; J gene: TRBJ1-2; CDR3 DNA: TGTGCCAGCAGCCCCCCGACAGGGGTTTGGGCTGGCTACACCTTC; CDR3 protein: CASSPPTGVWAGYTF
clone size: .; V gene: TRBV4-2; D gene: .; J gene: TRBJ1-2; CDR3 DNA: TGTGCCAGCAGCCAAGATCGGAGGACTGGCTACACCTTC; CDR3 protein: CASSQDRRTGYTF
clone size: .; V gene: TRBV9; D gene: TRBD1; J gene: TRBJ1-2; CDR3 DNA: TGTGCCAGCAGCGTCGATGACAGGGCCTATGGCTACACCTTC; CDR3 protein: CASSVDDRAYGYTF
clone size: few; V gene: TRBV6-6; D gene: TRBD1; J gene: TRBJ1-5; CDR3 DNA: TGTGCCAGCAGTCATGGACAGGGCAATCAGCCCCAGCATTTT; CDR3 protein: CASSHGQGNQPQHF
clone size: .; V gene: TRBV18; D gene: TRBD1; J gene: TRBJ2-7; CDR3 DNA: TGTGCCAGCTCACCGGGGACAGACTACGAGCAGTACTTC; CDR3 protein: CASSPGTDYEQYF
clone size: .; V gene: TRBV30; D gene: .; J gene: TRBJ2-7; CDR3 DNA: TGTGCCTGGAGTGTTGTTTACGAGCAGTACTTC; CDR3 protein: CAWSVVYEQYF
clone size: .; V gene: TRBV4-1; D gene: TRBD2; J gene: TRBJ2-2; CDR3 DNA: TGCGCCAGCAGCCAGGGCCCCCAACCGGGCGGGAGGGTTGTCGGGGAGCTGTTTTTT; CDR3 protein: CASSQGPQPGGRVVGELFF
clone size: .; V gene: TRBV29-1; D gene: TRBD2; J gene: TRBJ2-7; CDR3 DNA: TGCAGCGTTGACTTTAGGGCTAGCGGGAGCCACGAGCAGTACTTC; CDR3 protein: CSVDFRASGSHEQYF
clone size: .; V gene: TRBV6-1; D gene: .; J gene: TRBJ2-7; CDR3 DNA: TGTGCCAGCAGTGCTCTAGAAAGGCGGGGGCAGTACTTC; CDR3 protein: CASSALERRGQYF
clone size: .; V gene: TRBV27; D gene: .; J gene: TRBJ1-2; CDR3 DNA: TGTGCCAGCAGACTCACCAGGACATCCACAAACTATGGCTACACCTTC; CDR3 protein: CASRLTRTSTNYGYTF
clone size: once; V gene: TRBV19; D gene: .; J gene: TRBJ2-3; CDR3 DNA: TGTGCCAGTAGTATCCGACGCGGGAGCACAGATACGCAGTATTTT; CDR3 protein: CASSIRRGSTDTQYF
clone size: .; V gene: TRBV30; D gene: .; J gene: TRBJ1-2; CDR3 DNA: TGTGCCTGGAGCCTTGAGGGTGGCTACACCTTC; CDR3 protein: CAWSLEGGYTF
clone size: .; V gene: TRBV7-7; D gene: TRBD2; J gene: TRBJ2-1; CDR3 DNA: TGTGCTAGCAGCTTAGGTCCTAGCGGGAGGTTCAATGAGCAGTTCTTC; CDR3 protein: CASSLGPSGRFNEQFF
clone size: .; V gene: TRBV18; D gene: .; J gene: TRBJ1-5; CDR3 DNA: TGTGCCAGCTCTAAACAGGCAGGCTCCCAGCATTTT; CDR3 protein: CASSKQAGSQHF
clone size: .; V gene: TRBV6-5; D gene: TRBD2; J gene: TRBJ2-1; CDR3 DNA: TGTGCCAGCAGTTACGTGGCTAGCGGTCACAATGAGCAGTTCTTC; CDR3 protein: CASSYVASGHNEQFF
clone size: once; V gene: TRBV27; D gene: TRBD1; J gene: TRBJ2-1; CDR3 DNA: TGTGCCAGCAGTCCGACAGGGGCCGAGCAGTTCTTC; CDR3 protein: CASSPTGAEQFF
clone size: .; V gene: TRBV9; D gene: TRBD2; J gene: TRBJ2-5; CDR3 DNA: TGTGCCAGCAGCGGACCGGGACTAGCGGGAGGACTACAAGAGACCCAGTACTTC; CDR3 protein: CASSGPGLAGGLQETQYF
clone size: .; V gene: TRBV7-9; D gene: .; J gene: TRBJ2-3; CDR3 DNA: TGTGCCAGCACTACGGGAGATACGCAGTATTTT; CDR3 protein: CASTTGDTQYF
clone size: .; V gene: TRBV29-1; D gene: TRBD1; J gene: TRBJ1-2; CDR3 DNA: TGCAGCGTTGACACAGGGGGCCTTTCCTATGGCTACACCTTC; CDR3 protein: CSVDTGGLSYGYTF
clone size: .; V gene: TRBV27; D gene: TRBD2; J gene: TRBJ2-1; CDR3 DNA: TGTGCCAGCAGTTTATCTACTAGCGGCTACAATGAGCAGTTCTTC; CDR3 protein: CASSLSTSGYNEQFF
clone size: .; V gene: TRBV10-3; D gene: .; J gene: TRBJ1-1; CDR3 DNA: TGTGCCATCAGTGAGACAAACACTGAAGCTTTCTTT; CDR3 protein: CAISETNTEAFF
clone size: .; V gene: TRBV5-1; D gene: TRBD2; J gene: TRBJ2-3; CDR3 DNA: TGCGCCAGCAGCGGGGGGACTAGCGGGAGTCTGAATACGCAGTATTTT; CDR3 protein: CASSGGTSGSLNTQYF
clone size: .; V gene: TRBV5-1; D gene: TRBD1; J gene: TRBJ1-1; CDR3 DNA: TGCGCCAGCAGCTTATGGGACAGCCCAAACACTGAAGCTTTCTTT; CDR3 protein: CASSLWDSPNTEAFF
clone size: once; V gene: TRBV18; D gene: .; J gene: TRBJ1-2; CDR3 DNA: TGTGCCAGCTCACCAAACTCTGTCGCCCTAACCAACTATGGCTACACCTTC; CDR3 protein: CASSPNSVALTNYGYTF
clone size: .; V gene: TRBV7-8; D gene: .; J gene: TRBJ1-2; CDR3 DNA: TGTGCCAGCAGCTTGAGCAGGGGAGGCTACACCTTC; CDR3 protein: CASSLSRGGYTF
clone size: .; V gene: TRBV7-9; D gene: TRBD1; J gene: TRBJ1-2; CDR3 DNA: TGTGCCAGCAGCTTCCCGGACAGGGTAGCTAACTATGGCTACACCTTC; CDR3 protein: CASSFPDRVANYGYTF
clone size: .; V gene: TRBV7-9; D gene: .; J gene: TRBJ2-1; CDR3 DNA: TGTGCCAGCAGCTTAGAAAGACTGACCTCGATCAATGAGCAGTTCTTC; CDR3 protein: CASSLERLTSINEQFF
clone size: .; V gene: TRBV13; D gene: TRBD1; J gene: TRBJ2-6; CDR3 DNA: TGTGCCAGCAGCAGTCAATCCGGGACAGGGCGCTCTGGGGCCAACGTCCTGACTTTC; CDR3 protein: CASSSQSGTGRSGANVLTF
clone size: .; V gene: TRBV7-9; D gene: TRBD1; J gene: TRBJ1-2; CDR3 DNA: TGTGCCAGCAGCCGATACCGGGACAGAGTAGCTAACTATGGCTACACCTTC; CDR3 protein: CASSRYRDRVANYGYTF